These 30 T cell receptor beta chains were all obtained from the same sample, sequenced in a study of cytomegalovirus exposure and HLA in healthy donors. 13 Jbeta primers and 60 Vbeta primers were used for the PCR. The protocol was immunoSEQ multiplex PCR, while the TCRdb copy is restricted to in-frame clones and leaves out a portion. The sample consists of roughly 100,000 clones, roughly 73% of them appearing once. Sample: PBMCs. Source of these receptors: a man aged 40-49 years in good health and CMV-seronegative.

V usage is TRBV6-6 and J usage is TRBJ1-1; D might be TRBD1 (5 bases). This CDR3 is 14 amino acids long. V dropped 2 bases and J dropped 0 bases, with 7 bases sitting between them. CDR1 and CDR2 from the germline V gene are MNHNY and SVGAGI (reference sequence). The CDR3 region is CASSYPGMNTEAFF. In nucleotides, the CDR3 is TGTGCCAGCAGTTACCCAGGGATGAACACTGAAGCTTTCTTT.

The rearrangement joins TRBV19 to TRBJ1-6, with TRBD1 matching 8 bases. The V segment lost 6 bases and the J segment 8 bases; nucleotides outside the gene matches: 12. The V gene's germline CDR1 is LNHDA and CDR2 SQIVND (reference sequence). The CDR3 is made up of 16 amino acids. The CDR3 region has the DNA TGTGCCAGTAGCCCAACAGACAGGGGACTGGATTCACCCCTCCACTTT. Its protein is CASSPTDRGLDSPLHF.

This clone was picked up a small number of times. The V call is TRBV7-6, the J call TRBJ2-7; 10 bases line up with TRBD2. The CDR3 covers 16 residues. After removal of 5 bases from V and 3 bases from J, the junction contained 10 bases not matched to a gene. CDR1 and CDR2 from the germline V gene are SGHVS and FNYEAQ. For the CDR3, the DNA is TGTGCCAGCAGCCCCGAGCGGGGGGGCTCCCACTACGAGCAGTACTTC. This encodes CASSPERGGSHYEQYF.

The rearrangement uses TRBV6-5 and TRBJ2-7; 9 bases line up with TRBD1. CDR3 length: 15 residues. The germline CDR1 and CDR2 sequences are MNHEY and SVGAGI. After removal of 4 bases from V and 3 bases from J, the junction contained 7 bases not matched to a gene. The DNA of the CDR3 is TGTGCCAGCAGTTTGACCGGGACAGGGAACTACGAGCAGTACTTC. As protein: CASSLTGTGNYEQYF.

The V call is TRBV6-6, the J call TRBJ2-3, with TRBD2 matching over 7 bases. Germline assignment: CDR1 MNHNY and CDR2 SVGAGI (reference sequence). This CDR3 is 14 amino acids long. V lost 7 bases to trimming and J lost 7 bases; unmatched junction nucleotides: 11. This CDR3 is CASTTPGGVNTQYF. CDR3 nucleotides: TGTGCCAGCACAACCCCGGGGGGAGTGAATACGCAGTATTTT.

Here the CDR3 DNA reads TGTGCCAGCAGTGACGTTACAGGGGGCTCAGTCAATCAGCCCCAGCATTTT. It yields the protein CASSDVTGGSVNQPQHF. The chain is built from TRBV6-4 and TRBJ1-5, with TRBD1 matching 9 bases. The CDR3 consists of 17 residues. Losses at the gene ends were 2 bases for V and 3 bases for J; bases not matched to a gene: 8. CDR1 and CDR2 from the germline V gene are MRHNA and SNTAGT.

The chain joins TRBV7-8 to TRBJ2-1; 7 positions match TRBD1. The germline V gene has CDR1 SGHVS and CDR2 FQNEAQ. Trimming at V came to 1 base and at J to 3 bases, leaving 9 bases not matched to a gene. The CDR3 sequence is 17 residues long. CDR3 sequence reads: CASSLELGTVFYNEQFF. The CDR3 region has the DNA TGTGCCAGCAGCTTAGAATTGGGGACAGTCTTCTACAATGAGCAGTTCTTC.

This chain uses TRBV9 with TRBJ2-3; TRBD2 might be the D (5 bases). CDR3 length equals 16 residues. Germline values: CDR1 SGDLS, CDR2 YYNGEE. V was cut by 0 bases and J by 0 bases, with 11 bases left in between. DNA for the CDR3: TGTGCCAGCAGCGTAGACGGGGTCTCTAGCACAGATACGCAGTATTTT. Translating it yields CASSVDGVSSTDTQYF.

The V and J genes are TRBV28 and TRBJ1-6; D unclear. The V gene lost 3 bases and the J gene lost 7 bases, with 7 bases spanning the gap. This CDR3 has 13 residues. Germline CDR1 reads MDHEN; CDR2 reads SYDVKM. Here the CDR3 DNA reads TGTGCCAGCAGTTTTTCATCAAATTCACCCCTCCACTTT. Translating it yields CASSFSSNSPLHF.

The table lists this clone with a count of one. CDR3 protein: CAISESSVANYGYTF. DNA of the CDR3: TGTGCCATCAGTGAGTCGTCAGTTGCTAACTATGGCTACACCTTC. The chain links TRBV10-3 to TRBJ1-2; D is undetermined. The germline V gene encodes CDR1 ENHRY and CDR2 SYGVKD. CDR3 size: 15 residues. Trimming cost V 0 bases and J 0 bases, with 8 bases left between them.

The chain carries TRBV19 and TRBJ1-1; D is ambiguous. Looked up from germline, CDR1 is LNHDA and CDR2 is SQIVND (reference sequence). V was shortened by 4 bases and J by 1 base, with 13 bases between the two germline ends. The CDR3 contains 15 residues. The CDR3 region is CASSKVREANTEAFF. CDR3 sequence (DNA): TGTGCCAGTAGTAAGGTCCGGGAGGCGAACACTGAAGCTTTCTTT.

The CDR3 bases are TGTGCCAGCAGCCAACTAAGAAGCAAGACTGAAGCTTTCTTT. This codes for CASSQLRSKTEAFF. The chain recombines TRBV7-2 with TRBJ1-1; D unresolved. This CDR3 comprises 14 residues. Per germline, CDR1 SGHTA and CDR2 FQGNSA. The V and J ends lost 5 bases and 5 bases respectively, with 15 bases between them.

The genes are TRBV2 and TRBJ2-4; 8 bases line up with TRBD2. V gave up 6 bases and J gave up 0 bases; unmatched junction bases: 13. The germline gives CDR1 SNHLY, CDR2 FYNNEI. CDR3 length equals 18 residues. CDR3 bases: TGTGCCAGCAGCTACACACGTCGGGGGGGGTCAGCCAAAAACATTCAGTACTTC. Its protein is CASSYTRRGGSAKNIQYF.

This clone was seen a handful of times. CDR3 bases: TGTGCCAGCAGACCGGACAGGGGTCGCACAGATACGCAGTATTTT. Its translation: CASRPDRGRTDTQYF. The V and J genes are TRBV2 and TRBJ2-3, with 9 bases matching TRBD1. Trimming at V came to 6 bases and at J to 1 base, leaving 5 bases not matched to a gene. Germline V CDR1 and CDR2: SNHLY, FYNNEI. The CDR3 consists of 15 residues. Complete variable domain (other parts from reference TRBV2 and TRBJ2-3): EPEVTQTPSHQVTQMGQEVILRCVPISNHLYFYWYRQILGQKVEFLVSFYNNEISEKSEIFDDQFSVERPDGSNFTLKIRSTKLEDSAMYFCASRPDRGRTDTQYFGPGTRLTVL.

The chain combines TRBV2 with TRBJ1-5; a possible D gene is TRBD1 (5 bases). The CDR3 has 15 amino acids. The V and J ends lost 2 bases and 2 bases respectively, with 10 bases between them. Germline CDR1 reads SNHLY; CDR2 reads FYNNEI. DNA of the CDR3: TGTGCCAGCAGTGAAAAGGGGCACGGCAATCAGCCCCAGCATTTT. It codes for CASSEKGHGNQPQHF. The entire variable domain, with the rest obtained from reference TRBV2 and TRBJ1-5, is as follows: EPEVTQTPSHQVTQMGQEVILRCVPISNHLYFYWYRQILGQKVEFLVSFYNNEISEKSEIFDDQFSVERPDGSNFTLKIRSTKLEDSAMYFCASSEKGHGNQPQHFGDGTRLSIL.

The CDR3 sequence: CASSRDIANSPLHF. The CDR3 DNA follows: TGTGCCAGCAGCCGGGACATAGCTAATTCACCCCTCCACTTT. This chain uses TRBV6-1 with TRBJ1-6, with a tentative D call TRBD1 (6 bases). Deletions cut 6 bases from V and 6 bases from J, with 12 bases between. The CDR3 has 14 amino acids. Germline loops: CDR1 MNHNS, CDR2 SASEGT.

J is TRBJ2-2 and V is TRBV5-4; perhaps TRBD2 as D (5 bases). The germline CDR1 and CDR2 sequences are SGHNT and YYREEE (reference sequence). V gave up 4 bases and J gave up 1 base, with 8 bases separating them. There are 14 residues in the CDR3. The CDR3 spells CASSPGMNTGELFF. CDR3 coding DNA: TGTGCCAGCAGCCCGGGGATGAACACCGGGGAGCTGTTTTTT.

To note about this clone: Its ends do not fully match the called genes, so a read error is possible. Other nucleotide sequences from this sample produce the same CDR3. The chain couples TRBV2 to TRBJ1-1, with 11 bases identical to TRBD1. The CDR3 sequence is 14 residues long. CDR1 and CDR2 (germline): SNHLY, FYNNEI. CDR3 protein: CASSRTGGDTEAFF. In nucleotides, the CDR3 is TGTGCTAGCAGTAGGACAGGGGGCGACACTGAAGCTTTCTTT.

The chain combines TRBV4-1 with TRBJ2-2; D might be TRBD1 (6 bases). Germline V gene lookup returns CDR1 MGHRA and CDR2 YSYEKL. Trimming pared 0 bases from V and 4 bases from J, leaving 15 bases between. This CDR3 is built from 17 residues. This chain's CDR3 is CASSQEVAGVSTGELFF. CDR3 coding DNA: TGCGCCAGCAGCCAAGAGGTAGCAGGGGTAAGCACCGGGGAGCTGTTTTTT.

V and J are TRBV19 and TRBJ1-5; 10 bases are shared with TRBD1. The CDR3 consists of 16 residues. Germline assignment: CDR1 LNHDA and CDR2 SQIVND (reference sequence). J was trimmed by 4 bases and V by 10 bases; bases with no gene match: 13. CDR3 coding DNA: TGTGCCACCTCCGGACAGGGGGGTTTTCGGAATCAGCCCCAGCATTTT. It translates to CATSGQGGFRNQPQHF.

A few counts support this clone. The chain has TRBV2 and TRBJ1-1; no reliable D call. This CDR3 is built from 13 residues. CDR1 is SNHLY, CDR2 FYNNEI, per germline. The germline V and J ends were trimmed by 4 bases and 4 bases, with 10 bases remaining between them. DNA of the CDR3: TGTGCCAGCAGTGGGCACAGCCGCACTGAAGCTTTCTTT. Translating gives CASSGHSRTEAFF.

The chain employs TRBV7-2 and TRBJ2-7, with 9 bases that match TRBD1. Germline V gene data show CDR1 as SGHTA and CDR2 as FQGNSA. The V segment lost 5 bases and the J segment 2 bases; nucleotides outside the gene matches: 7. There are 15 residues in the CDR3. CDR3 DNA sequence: TGTGCCAGCAGCACAGGGGGCAGGTCAACCTACGAGCAGTACTTC. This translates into CASSTGGRSTYEQYF.

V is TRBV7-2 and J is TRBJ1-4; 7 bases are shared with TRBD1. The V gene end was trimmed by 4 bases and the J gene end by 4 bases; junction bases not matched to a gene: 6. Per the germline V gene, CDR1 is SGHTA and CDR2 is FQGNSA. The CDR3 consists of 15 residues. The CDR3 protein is CASSSRQGLNEKLFF. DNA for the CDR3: TGTGCCAGCAGCTCCCGACAGGGCCTTAATGAAAAACTGTTTTTT.

CDR3 sequence (DNA): TGTGCCAGCAGCTTGGACAGGGGGTTGAGGGAGACCCAGTACTTC. Its protein is CASSLDRGLRETQYF. This chain connects TRBV5-4 to TRBJ2-5, with 8 nucleotides matching TRBD1. Losses at the gene ends were 0 bases for V and 5 bases for J; bases not matched to a gene: 6. The CDR3 totals 15 residues. CDR1 is SGHNT, CDR2 YYREEE, per germline (reference sequence).

Here the CDR3 DNA reads TGCGCCAGCAGCCTTACCCCGGCTAGCGGGGGTGCAGATACGCAGTATTTT. Translation: CASSLTPASGGADTQYF. The chain employs TRBV4-1 and TRBJ2-3; 10 nucleotides match TRBD2. Germline loops: CDR1 MGHRA, CDR2 YSYEKL. The V segment lost 4 bases and the J segment 4 bases; nucleotides outside the gene matches: 11. CDR3 length: 17 amino acids.

The CDR3 DNA follows: TGTGCCAGCAGCCCGTTGACAGACTATGGCTACACCTTC. Translating it yields CASSPLTDYGYTF. The chain is built from TRBV5-4 and TRBJ1-2; D perhaps matches TRBD1 (5 bases). Germline V gene data show CDR1 as SGHNT and CDR2 as YYREEE (reference sequence). Trimming cost V 4 bases and J 3 bases, with 10 bases left between them. The length of the CDR3 is 13 residues.

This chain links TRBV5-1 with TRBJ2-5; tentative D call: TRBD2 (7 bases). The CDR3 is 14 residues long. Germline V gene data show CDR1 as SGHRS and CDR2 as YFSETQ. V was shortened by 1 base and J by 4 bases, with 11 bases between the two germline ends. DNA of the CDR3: TGCGCCAGCAGCTTGACAGGGAGGGGAGAGACCCAGTACTTC. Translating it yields CASSLTGRGETQYF.

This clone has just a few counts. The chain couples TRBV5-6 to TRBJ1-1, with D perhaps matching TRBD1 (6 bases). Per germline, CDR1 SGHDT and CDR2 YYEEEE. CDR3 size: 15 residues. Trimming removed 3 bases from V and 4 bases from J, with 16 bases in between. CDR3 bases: TGTGCCAGCAGCTACAGGGCGCGCAAGGGCACTGAAGCTTTCTTT. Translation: CASSYRARKGTEAFF.

The CDR3 DNA reads as TGCAGCGTTGGCAAAACCGGGACAGGATACGAGCAGTACTTC. Its translation: CSVGKTGTGYEQYF. This chain uses TRBV29-1 with TRBJ2-5; 8 nucleotides align to TRBD1. The DNA matches TRBJ2-7 better at its end, which makes the J call doubtful. CDR3 size: 14 residues. The germline V gene has CDR1 SQVTM and CDR2 ANQGSEA.

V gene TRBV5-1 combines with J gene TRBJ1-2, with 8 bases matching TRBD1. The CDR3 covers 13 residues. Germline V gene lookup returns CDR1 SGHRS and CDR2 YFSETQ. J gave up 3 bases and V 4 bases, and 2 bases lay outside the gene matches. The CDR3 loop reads CASSEDRDYGYTF. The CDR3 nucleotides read TGCGCCAGCAGCGAGGACAGGGACTATGGCTACACCTTC.